Below are 22 T cell receptor beta chains sequenced from a single sample in a study of beta chain features in type 1 diabetes (dated by TCRdb to the late 2010s). Library generation was performed with the immunoSEQ multiplex PCR assay. The entire amount of isolated RNA was reverse transcribed using the High Capacity cDNA Reverse Transcription Kit, so the sequenced TCRB transcripts were expressed ones. The source is immuneACCESS, and TCRdb retained only in-frame sequences with V and J called. Part of the clones is not carried over; for the studies checked, unresolved V genes explain less than half of this, and the remainder is unexplained. For this sample there are about 260,000 clones; roughly two thirds appear just once. The top ten clones comprise approximately 0.053% of the sample. Sequences were obtained from naive CD4+ T cells from blood. The cell subset or site label of this sample denotes: true naive CD4+ T cells. These receptors were taken from a man aged 25 to 45 in good health.

This rearrangement joins TRBV29-1 to TRBJ1-1, with D tentatively TRBD1 (6 bases). CDR1 and CDR2 (germline): SQVTM, ANQGSEA. This CDR3 contains 12 residues. Trimming left V 2 bases short and J 4 bases short, with 8 bases between. The CDR3 DNA reads as TGCAGCGTTGAAAAGGACAGCACTGAAGCTTTCTTT. This translates into CSVEKDSTEAFF. Full variable domain (remainder filled in from reference TRBV29-1 and TRBJ1-1): SAVISQKPSRDICQRGTSLTIQCQVDSQVTMMFWYRQQPGQSLTLIATANQGSEATYESGFVIDKFPISRPNLTFSTLTVSNMSPEDSSIYLCSVEKDSTEAFFGQGTRLTVV.

This clone was found once. The chain carries TRBV6-5 and TRBJ2-7; D gene ambiguous. The V gene's germline CDR1 is MNHEY and CDR2 SVGAGI. The CDR3 is made up of 15 amino acids. V was shortened by 4 bases and J by 2 bases, with 15 bases between the two germline ends. The CDR3 nucleotides are TGTGCCAGCAGTTTGACAAGGCAAGGGCCCTACGAGCAGTACTTC. It encodes CASSLTRQGPYEQYF.

The chain recombines TRBV28 with TRBJ2-3; 10 bases map to TRBD2. The ends lost 7 bases at V and 4 bases at J; junction bases unmatched: 11. CDR1 MDHEN and CDR2 SYDVKM come from the germline V gene. The CDR3 is 16 amino acids. The CDR3, as DNA: TGTGCCAGCAAGGGCTTAACTAGCGGGATGGCAGATACGCAGTATTTT. Translating it yields CASKGLTSGMADTQYF. Full variable domain (missing parts from reference TRBV28 and TRBJ2-3): DVKVTQSSRYLVKRTGEKVFLECVQDMDHENMFWYRQDPGLGLRLIYFSYDVKMKEKGDIPEGYSVSREKKERFSLILESASTNQTSMYLCASKGLTSGMADTQYFGPGTRLTVL.

The chain is built from TRBV19 and TRBJ1-1, with 7 bases matching TRBD1. V trimming: 8 bases; J trimming: 1 base; junction bases outside the gene matches: 4. Germline lookup yields CDR1 LNHDA and CDR2 SQIVND (reference sequence). The CDR3 has 13 residues. CDR3 in DNA: TGTGCCAGTCGGGACAGAGGGAACACTGAAGCTTTCTTT. It is translated as CASRDRGNTEAFF.

This clone was seen only a few times. The chain has TRBV30 and TRBJ2-3, with 9 nucleotides matching TRBD2. J gave up 10 bases and V 3 bases, and 11 bases lay outside the gene matches. This CDR3 spans 14 amino acids. Germline CDR1 and CDR2: GTSNPN and SVGIG (reference sequence). CDR3 residues: CAWSLVAGGQAQYF. The CDR3 bases are TGTGCCTGGAGCCTTGTGGCGGGAGGGCAAGCGCAGTATTTT.

V usage is TRBV29-1 and J usage is TRBJ2-5, with D hard to call. Trimming took off 2 bases at V and 2 bases at J, with 12 bases between the two ends. CDR1 and CDR2 from the germline V gene are SQVTM and ANQGSEA. CDR3 length: 14 residues. CDR3 protein: CSVETRTAQETQYF. The CDR3 bases are TGCAGCGTTGAAACCAGGACGGCGCAAGAGACCCAGTACTTC. The full variable domain, with the rest looked up from reference TRBV29-1 and TRBJ2-5, is SAVISQKPSRDICQRGTSLTIQCQVDSQVTMMFWYRQQPGQSLTLIATANQGSEATYESGFVIDKFPISRPNLTFSTLTVSNMSPEDSSIYLCSVETRTAQETQYFGPGTRLLVL.

This clone has a handful of counts. This chain links TRBV9 with TRBJ2-7; possibly TRBD2 for D (6 bases). From germline, CDR1 is SGDLS and CDR2 YYNGEE. This CDR3 contains 14 residues. Trimming left V 7 bases short and J 0 bases short, with 14 bases between. The chain's CDR3 is CASPLWDSSYEQYF. The DNA of the CDR3 is TGTGCCAGCCCACTTTGGGACTCCTCCTACGAGCAGTACTTC.

J is TRBJ2-1 and V is TRBV5-4; TRBD2 aligns across 7 bases. The V and J ends lost 1 base and 12 bases, in that order; junction bases with no gene match: 7. Germline CDR1 reads SGHNT; CDR2 reads YYREEE (reference sequence). This CDR3 spans 13 amino acids. The CDR3 DNA is TGTGCCAGCAGCTTGTCACCCGCGGGGGTGCAGTTCTTC. Translation gives CASSLSPAGVQFF. The entire variable domain, with the rest obtained from reference TRBV5-4 and TRBJ2-1, is as follows: ETGVTQSPTHLIKTRGQQVTLRCSSQSGHNTVSWYQQALGQGPQFIFQYYREEENGRGNFPPRFSGLQFPNYSSELNVNALELDDSALYLCASSLSPAGVQFFGPGTRLTVL.

This clone was seen more than once but under ten times. The V call is TRBV29-1, the J call TRBJ1-2, with D perhaps TRBD1 (5 bases). The CDR3 is 11 amino acids. The V gene's germline CDR1 is SQVTM and CDR2 ANQGSEA. V was clipped by 3 bases and J by 4 bases, with 6 bases between them. The CDR3, as DNA: TGCAGCGTTGAGCAGGGCTATGGCTACACCTTC. As protein: CSVEQGYGYTF. The full variable domain, rest sourced from reference TRBV29-1 and TRBJ1-2, is SAVISQKPSRDICQRGTSLTIQCQVDSQVTMMFWYRQQPGQSLTLIATANQGSEATYESGFVIDKFPISRPNLTFSTLTVSNMSPEDSSIYLCSVEQGYGYTFGSGTRLTVV.

This clone was detected once. V is TRBV30 and J is TRBJ1-6; D is undetermined. Germline assignment: CDR1 GTSNPN and CDR2 SVGIG (reference sequence). V shed 1 base and J shed 9 bases, with 13 bases lying between them. This CDR3 has 14 residues. CDR3 region: CAWSELVRGSPLHF. Written as DNA, the CDR3 is TGTGCCTGGAGTGAGCTGGTACGGGGTTCACCCCTCCACTTT.

Here the CDR3 reads CASSLLPYEQYF. For the CDR3, the DNA is TGTGCCAGCAGTTTACTTCCCTACGAGCAGTACTTC. J is TRBJ2-7 and V is TRBV28, with D uncertain. Germline lookup yields CDR1 MDHEN and CDR2 SYDVKM. The CDR3 runs to 12 residues. Trimming pared 2 bases from V and 2 bases from J, leaving 4 bases between.

CDR3 nucleotides: TGTGCCAGCAGTGAATTAACTTCAGCCGAGACCCAGTACTTC. Amino acids: CASSELTSAETQYF. J is TRBJ2-5 and V is TRBV25-1; no reliable D call. CDR1 is MGHDK and CDR2 is SYGVNS in the germline V gene. This CDR3 is 14 amino acids long. V was cut by 1 base and J by 5 bases, with 11 bases left in between.

The chain carries TRBV10-3 and TRBJ2-2; D may be TRBD1 (6 bases). Deletions cut 2 bases from V and 5 bases from J, with 9 bases between. Germline values: CDR1 ENHRY, CDR2 SYGVKD. The CDR3 covers 14 residues. The DNA of the CDR3 is TGTGCCATCAGTGAGGGACAGAAGACCGGGGAGCTGTTTTTT. It translates to CAISEGQKTGELFF.

The CDR3 region is CASSLDRVYNEQFF. For the CDR3, the DNA is TGCGCCAGCAGCTTGGACAGGGTTTACAATGAGCAGTTCTTC. The chain has TRBV5-1 and TRBJ2-1; weak D call: TRBD1 (6 bases). This CDR3 is built from 14 residues. The V gene lost 0 bases and the J gene lost 4 bases, with 8 bases spanning the gap. Looked up from germline, CDR1 is SGHRS and CDR2 is YFSETQ.

This clone was observed a single time. The chain is built from TRBV30 and TRBJ1-1; D is unclear. Germline V lookup: CDR1 GTSNPN, CDR2 SVGIG (reference sequence). V lost 2 bases and J lost 3, with 7 bases in between. This CDR3 has 12 residues. CDR3 protein: CAWSSPHTEAFF. CDR3 sequence (DNA): TGTGCCTGGAGTTCCCCTCACACTGAAGCTTTCTTT.

This clone came up a few times. This sequence joins TRBV2 and TRBJ1-5, with D unclear. Trimming shortened V by 3 bases and J by 0 bases, and 12 bases separated the two germline ends. The CDR3 has 16 amino acids. Germline V lookup: CDR1 SNHLY, CDR2 FYNNEI. The CDR3 loop reads CASSEISGDSNQPQHF. The DNA for the CDR3 is TGTGCCAGCAGTGAGATTTCTGGCGATAGCAATCAGCCCCAGCATTTT.

This clone appeared a single time. CDR3 nucleotide sequence: TGCAGCGTTGCTGAGTACCAAGAGACCCAGTACTTC. It yields the protein CSVAEYQETQYF. The V and J genes are TRBV29-1 and TRBJ2-5; D is unresolved. Germline values: CDR1 SQVTM, CDR2 ANQGSEA. The V end was cut by 4 bases, the J end by 0 bases, with 6 bases between. The CDR3 extends over 12 amino acids.

This clone was detected only a few times. V usage is TRBV7-2 and J usage is TRBJ2-5, with D possibly being TRBD1 or TRBD2 (6 bases each). Germline V gives CDR1 SGHTA, CDR2 FQGNSA. Trimming took 1 base from V and 0 from J, leaving 12 bases between them. There are 16 residues in the CDR3. Written as DNA, the CDR3 is TGTGCCAGCAGCTTAGTGGGGGGCCTGGACCAAGAGACCCAGTACTTC. It is translated as CASSLVGGLDQETQYF.

The table lists this clone with a count of one. This chain joins TRBV28 and TRBJ2-7; TRBD2 agrees at 9 bases. Germline lookup yields CDR1 MDHEN and CDR2 SYDVKM. With 3 bases clipped from V and 0 bases from J, the junction kept 6 bases outside the gene matches. CDR3 length: 16 residues. The CDR3, as DNA: TGTGCCAGCAGTTTCCATCTAGCGGGGAGCTCCTACGAGCAGTACTTC. Translation: CASSFHLAGSSYEQYF.

The chain combines TRBV30 with TRBJ2-5; TRBD1 aligns across 9 bases. The CDR3 has 13 residues. Germline V gene data show CDR1 as GTSNPN and CDR2 as SVGIG (reference sequence). V gave up 5 bases and J gave up 3 bases; unmatched junction bases: 4. The CDR3 loop is CAWDGTGKETQYF. The DNA for the CDR3 is TGTGCCTGGGACGGGACAGGGAAAGAGACCCAGTACTTC.

The rearrangement joins TRBV4-2 to TRBJ2-1; D perhaps matches TRBD2 (5 bases). The CDR3 consists of 14 residues. Between the trimmed V and J ends, which lost 4 bases and 3 bases, there was a span of 10 bases. The germline gives CDR1 LGHNA, CDR2 YNFKEQ. DNA for the CDR3: TGTGCCAGCAGCCCCGCCCGGGACTACAATGAGCAGTTCTTC. Amino acids: CASSPARDYNEQFF.

The J gene is TRBJ1-1, the V gene TRBV5-1; TRBD1 aligns across 7 bases. The junction had 2 bases not matched to a gene; V was cut back by 2 bases and J by 1 base. The CDR3 covers 14 residues. CDR1 SGHRS and CDR2 YFSETQ come from the germline V gene. CDR3 in amino acids: CASSFGQANTEAFF. The CDR3 nucleotides read TGCGCCAGCAGCTTTGGACAGGCGAACACTGAAGCTTTCTTT. The whole variable domain, remainder taken from reference TRBV5-1 and TRBJ1-1, is KAGVTQTPRYLIKTRGQQVTLSCSPISGHRSVSWYQQTPGQGLQFLFEYFSETQRNKGNFPGRFSGRQFSNSRSEMNVSTLELGDSALYLCASSFGQANTEAFFGQGTRLTVV.